This record looks at one TCR beta chain sequence and its context. The entry originates in a study of blood T cell repertoires in COVID-19. On the study more broadly: T cells, B-cell-depleted T cells, or PBMCs supplied cDNA or gDNA.

The germline gives CDR1 SGHTA, CDR2 FQGNSA. This CDR3 contains 15 residues. V lost 2 bases and J 3 bases, leaving 14 bases between the germline ends. Some clones are missing from TCRdb's copy, which holds only in-frame ones; the method was immunoSEQ multiplex PCR. Of roughly 200,000 clones detected, approximately 88% appear once; the ten largest clones hold 6% to 7%. The chain links TRBV7-2 to TRBJ2-7, with D maybe TRBD2 (5 bases). The material sequenced was peripheral blood. The receptor comes from a woman aged 40 to 50 with COVID-19, enrolled during active disease. The chain's CDR3 is CASSLIRTAGYEQYF. The CDR3 DNA is TGTGCCAGCAGCTTAATTCGGACGGCGGGCTACGAGCAGTACTTC.